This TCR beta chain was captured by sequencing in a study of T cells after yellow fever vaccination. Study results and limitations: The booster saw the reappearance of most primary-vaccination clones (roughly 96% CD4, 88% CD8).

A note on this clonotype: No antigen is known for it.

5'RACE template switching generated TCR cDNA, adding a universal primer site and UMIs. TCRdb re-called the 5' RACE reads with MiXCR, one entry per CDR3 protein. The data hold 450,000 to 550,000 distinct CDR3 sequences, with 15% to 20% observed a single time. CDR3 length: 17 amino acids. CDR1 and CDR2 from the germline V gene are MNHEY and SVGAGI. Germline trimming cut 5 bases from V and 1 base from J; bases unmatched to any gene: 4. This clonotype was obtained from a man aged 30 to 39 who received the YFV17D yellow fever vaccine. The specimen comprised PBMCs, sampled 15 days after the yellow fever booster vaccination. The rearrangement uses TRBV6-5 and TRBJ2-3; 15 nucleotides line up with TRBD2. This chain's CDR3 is CASSRRTSGRGTDTQYF. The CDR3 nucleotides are TGTGCCAGCAGTCGTCGGACTAGCGGGAGGGGCACAGATACGCAGTATTTT.